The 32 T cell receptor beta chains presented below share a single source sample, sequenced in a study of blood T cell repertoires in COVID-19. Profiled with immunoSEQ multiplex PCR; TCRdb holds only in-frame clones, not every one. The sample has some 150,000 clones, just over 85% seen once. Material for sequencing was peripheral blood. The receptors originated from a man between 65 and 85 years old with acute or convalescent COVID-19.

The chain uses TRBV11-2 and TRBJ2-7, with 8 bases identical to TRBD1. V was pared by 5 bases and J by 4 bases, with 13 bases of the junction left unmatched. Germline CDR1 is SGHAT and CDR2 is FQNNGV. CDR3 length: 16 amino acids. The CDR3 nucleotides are TGTGCCAGCAGCGCCATGGACAGGGTTTCTCCATACGAGCAGTACTTC. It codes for CASSAMDRVSPYEQYF.

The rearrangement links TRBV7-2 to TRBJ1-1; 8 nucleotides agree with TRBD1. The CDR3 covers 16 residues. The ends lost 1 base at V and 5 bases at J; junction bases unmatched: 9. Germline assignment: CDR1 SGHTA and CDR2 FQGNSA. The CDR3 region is CASSLEARGLGTEAFF. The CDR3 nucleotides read TGTGCCAGCAGCTTAGAAGCCAGGGGGCTGGGGACTGAAGCTTTCTTT.

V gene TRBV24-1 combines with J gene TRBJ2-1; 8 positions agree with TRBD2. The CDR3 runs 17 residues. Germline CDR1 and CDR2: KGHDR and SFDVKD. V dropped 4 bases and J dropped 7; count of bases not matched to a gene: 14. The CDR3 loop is CATSDPLRGRIQNEQFF. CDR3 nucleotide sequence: TGTGCCACCAGTGACCCCCTCCGCGGGAGGATTCAGAATGAGCAGTTCTTC.

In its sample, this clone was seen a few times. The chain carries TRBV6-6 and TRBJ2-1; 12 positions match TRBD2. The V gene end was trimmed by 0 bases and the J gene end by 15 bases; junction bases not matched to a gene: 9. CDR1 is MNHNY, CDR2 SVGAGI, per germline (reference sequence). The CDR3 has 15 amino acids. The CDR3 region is CASSYSNPVLAGGFF. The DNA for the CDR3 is TGTGCCAGCAGTTACTCGAACCCCGTACTAGCGGGAGGGTTCTTC.

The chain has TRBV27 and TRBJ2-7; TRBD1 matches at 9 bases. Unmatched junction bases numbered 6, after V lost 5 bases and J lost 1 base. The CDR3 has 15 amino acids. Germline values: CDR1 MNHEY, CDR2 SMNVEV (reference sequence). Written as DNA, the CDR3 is TGTGCCAGCAGTAAAACGACAGGGGGATCCTACGAGCAGTACTTC. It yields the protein CASSKTTGGSYEQYF.

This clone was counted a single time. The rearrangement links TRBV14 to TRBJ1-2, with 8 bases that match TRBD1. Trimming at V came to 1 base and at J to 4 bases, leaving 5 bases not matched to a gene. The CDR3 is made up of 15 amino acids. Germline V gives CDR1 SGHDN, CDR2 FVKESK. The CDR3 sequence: CASSQVTGGIYGYTF. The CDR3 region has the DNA TGTGCCAGCAGCCAAGTTACAGGGGGAATCTATGGCTACACCTTC.

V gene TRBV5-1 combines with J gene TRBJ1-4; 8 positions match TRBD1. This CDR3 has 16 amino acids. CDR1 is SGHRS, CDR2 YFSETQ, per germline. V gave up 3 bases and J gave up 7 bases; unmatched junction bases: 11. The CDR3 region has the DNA TGCGCCAGCAGCTCCCTGGACAGGGCGCGGCCTGAAAAACTGTTTTTT. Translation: CASSSLDRARPEKLFF. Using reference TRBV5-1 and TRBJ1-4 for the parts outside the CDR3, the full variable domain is KAGVTQTPRYLIKTRGQQVTLSCSPISGHRSVSWYQQTPGQGLQFLFEYFSETQRNKGNFPGRFSGRQFSNSRSEMNVSTLELGDSALYLCASSSLDRARPEKLFFGSGTQLSVL.

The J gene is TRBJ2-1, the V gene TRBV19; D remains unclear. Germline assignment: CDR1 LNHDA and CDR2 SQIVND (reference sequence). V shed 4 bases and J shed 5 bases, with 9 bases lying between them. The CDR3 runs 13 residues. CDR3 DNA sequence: TGTGCCAGTAGTAGTCAACAGAACAATGAGCAGTTCTTC. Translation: CASSSQQNNEQFF.

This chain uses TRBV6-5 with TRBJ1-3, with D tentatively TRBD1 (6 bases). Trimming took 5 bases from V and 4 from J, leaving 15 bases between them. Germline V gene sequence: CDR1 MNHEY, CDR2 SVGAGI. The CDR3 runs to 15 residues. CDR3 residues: CASSTTGTSGNTIYF. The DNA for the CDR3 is TGTGCCAGCAGTACTACCGGGACATCCGGAAACACCATATATTTT.

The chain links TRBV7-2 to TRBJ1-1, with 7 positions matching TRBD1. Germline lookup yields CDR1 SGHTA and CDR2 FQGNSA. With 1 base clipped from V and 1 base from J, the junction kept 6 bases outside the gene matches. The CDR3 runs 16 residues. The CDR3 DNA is TGTGCCAGCAGCTTAGAAGGACAGGCTAAGAACACTGAAGCTTTCTTT. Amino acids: CASSLEGQAKNTEAFF.

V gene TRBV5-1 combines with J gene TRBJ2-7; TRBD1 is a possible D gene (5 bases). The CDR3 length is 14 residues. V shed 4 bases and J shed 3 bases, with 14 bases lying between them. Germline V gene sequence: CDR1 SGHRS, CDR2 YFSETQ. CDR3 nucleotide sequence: TGCGCCAGCAGCACGGGCAGGGATAACTACGAGCAGTACTTC. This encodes CASSTGRDNYEQYF.

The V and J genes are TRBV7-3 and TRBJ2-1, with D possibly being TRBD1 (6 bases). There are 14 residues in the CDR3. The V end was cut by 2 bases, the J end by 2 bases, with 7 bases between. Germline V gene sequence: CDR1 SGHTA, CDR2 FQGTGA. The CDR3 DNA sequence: TGTGCCAGCAGCTTAGGGGACACCTACAATGAGCAGTTCTTC. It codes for CASSLGDTYNEQFF.

CDR3 protein: CASREGAGNTEAFF. DNA for the CDR3: TGTGCCAGCAGGGAGGGGGCGGGTAACACTGAAGCTTTCTTT. This rearrangement joins TRBV28 to TRBJ1-1; TRBD1 agrees at 7 bases. The V and J ends lost 6 bases and 2 bases, in that order; junction bases with no gene match: 6. Germline CDR1 reads MDHEN; CDR2 reads SYDVKM. The CDR3 totals 14 residues.

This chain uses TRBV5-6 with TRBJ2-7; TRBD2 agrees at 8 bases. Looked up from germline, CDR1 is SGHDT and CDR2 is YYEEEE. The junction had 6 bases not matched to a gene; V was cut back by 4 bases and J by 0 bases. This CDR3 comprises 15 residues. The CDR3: CASSPGRGGSYEQYF. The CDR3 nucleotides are TGTGCCAGCAGCCCTGGACGGGGGGGCTCCTACGAGCAGTACTTC.

CDR3 nucleotide sequence: TGTGCCAGCAGTACCTTGACAGGGAGTGACACTGAAGCTTTCTTT. Translation gives CASSTLTGSDTEAFF. The genes are TRBV27 and TRBJ1-1, with TRBD1 matching over 7 bases. CDR3 length equals 15 residues. Germline V gene sequence: CDR1 MNHEY, CDR2 SMNVEV (reference sequence). The V and J ends lost 5 bases and 3 bases, in that order; junction bases with no gene match: 9.

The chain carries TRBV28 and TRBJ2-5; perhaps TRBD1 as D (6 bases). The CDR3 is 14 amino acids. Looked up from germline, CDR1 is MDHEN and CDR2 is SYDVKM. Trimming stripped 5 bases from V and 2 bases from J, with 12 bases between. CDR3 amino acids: CASSPLDRQETQYF. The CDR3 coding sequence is TGTGCCAGCAGTCCGCTGGACAGACAAGAGACCCAGTACTTC.

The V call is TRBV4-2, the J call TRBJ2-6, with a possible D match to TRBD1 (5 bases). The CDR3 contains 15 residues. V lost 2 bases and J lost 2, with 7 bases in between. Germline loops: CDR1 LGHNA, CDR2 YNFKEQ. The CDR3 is CASSQTDTGANVLTF. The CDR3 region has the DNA TGTGCCAGCAGCCAAACGGACACTGGGGCCAACGTCCTGACTTTC.

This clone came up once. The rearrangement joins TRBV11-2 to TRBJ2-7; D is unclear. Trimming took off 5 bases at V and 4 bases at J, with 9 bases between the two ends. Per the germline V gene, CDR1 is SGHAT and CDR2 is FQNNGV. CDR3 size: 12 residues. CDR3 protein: CASSLGFYEQYF. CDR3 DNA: TGTGCCAGCAGCCTCGGGTTTTACGAGCAGTACTTC.

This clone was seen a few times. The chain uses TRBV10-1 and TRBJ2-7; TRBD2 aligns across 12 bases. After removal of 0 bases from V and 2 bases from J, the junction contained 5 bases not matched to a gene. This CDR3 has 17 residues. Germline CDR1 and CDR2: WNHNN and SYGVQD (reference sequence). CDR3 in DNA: TGCGCCAGCAGTGAGTCGGGGCTAGCGGGAGGGACCTACGAGCAGTACTTC. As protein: CASSESGLAGGTYEQYF.

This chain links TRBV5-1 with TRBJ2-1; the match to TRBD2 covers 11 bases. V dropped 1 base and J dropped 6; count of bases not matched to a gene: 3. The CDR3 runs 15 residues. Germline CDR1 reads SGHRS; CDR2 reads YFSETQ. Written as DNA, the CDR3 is TGCGCCAGCAGCTTGACTAGCGGGGGCCCCAATGAGCAGTTCTTC. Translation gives CASSLTSGGPNEQFF. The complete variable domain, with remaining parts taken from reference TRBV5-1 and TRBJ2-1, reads KAGVTQTPRYLIKTRGQQVTLSCSPISGHRSVSWYQQTPGQGLQFLFEYFSETQRNKGNFPGRFSGRQFSNSRSEMNVSTLELGDSALYLCASSLTSGGPNEQFFGPGTRLTVL.

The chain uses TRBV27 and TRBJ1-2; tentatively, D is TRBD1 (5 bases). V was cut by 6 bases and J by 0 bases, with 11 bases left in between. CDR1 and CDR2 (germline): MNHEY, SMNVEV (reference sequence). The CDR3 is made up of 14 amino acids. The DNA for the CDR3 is TGTGCCAGCAGCCCCGGACAAACTAACTATGGCTACACCTTC. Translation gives CASSPGQTNYGYTF.

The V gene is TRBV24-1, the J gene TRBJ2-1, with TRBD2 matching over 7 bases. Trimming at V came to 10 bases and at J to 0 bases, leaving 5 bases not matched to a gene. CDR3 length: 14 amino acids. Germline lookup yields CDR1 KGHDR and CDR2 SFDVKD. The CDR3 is CATSTGGSYNEQFF. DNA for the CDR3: TGTGCCACGAGCACGGGGGGCTCCTACAATGAGCAGTTCTTC.

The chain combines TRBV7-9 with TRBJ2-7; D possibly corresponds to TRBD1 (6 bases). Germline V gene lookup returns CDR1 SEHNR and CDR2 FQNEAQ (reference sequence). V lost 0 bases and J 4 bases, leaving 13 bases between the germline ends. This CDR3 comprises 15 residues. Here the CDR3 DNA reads TGTGCCAGCAGCTTAGCCACAGGGCAATTGTACGAGCAGTACTTC. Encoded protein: CASSLATGQLYEQYF.

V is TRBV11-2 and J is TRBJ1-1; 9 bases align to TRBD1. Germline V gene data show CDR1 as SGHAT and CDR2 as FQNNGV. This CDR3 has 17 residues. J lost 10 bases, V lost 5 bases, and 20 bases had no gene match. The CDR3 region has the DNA TGTGCCAGCAGCCTTCTACCGGGACAGGGTAAACGGCGGGCAGCTTTCTTT. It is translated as CASSLLPGQGKRRAAFF.

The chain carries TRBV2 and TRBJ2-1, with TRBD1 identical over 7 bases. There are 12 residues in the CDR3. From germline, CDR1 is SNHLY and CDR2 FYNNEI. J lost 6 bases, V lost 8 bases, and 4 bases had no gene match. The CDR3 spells CASVRDSNEQFF. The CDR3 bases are TGTGCCAGCGTCCGGGACAGCAATGAGCAGTTCTTC.

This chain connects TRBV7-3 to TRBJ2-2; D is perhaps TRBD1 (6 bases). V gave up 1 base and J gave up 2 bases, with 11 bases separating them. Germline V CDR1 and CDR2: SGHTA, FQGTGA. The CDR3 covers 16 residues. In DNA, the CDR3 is TGTGCCAGCAGCTTAAGCAGGGGCCCTAACACCGGGGAGCTGTTTTTT. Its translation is CASSLSRGPNTGELFF.

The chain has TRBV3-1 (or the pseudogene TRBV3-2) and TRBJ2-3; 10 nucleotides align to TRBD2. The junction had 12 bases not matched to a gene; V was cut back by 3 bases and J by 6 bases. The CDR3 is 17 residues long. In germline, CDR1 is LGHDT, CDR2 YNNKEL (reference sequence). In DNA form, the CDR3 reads TGTGCCAGCAGCCAGGGATATGGTAGCGGGAGGTTGGATACGCAGTATTTT. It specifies CASSQGYGSGRLDTQYF.

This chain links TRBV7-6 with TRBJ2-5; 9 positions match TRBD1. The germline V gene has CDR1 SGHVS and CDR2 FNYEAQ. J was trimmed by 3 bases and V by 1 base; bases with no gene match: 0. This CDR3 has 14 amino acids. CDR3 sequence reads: CASSLGTGEETQYF. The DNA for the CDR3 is TGTGCCAGCAGCTTAGGGACAGGGGAAGAGACCCAGTACTTC.

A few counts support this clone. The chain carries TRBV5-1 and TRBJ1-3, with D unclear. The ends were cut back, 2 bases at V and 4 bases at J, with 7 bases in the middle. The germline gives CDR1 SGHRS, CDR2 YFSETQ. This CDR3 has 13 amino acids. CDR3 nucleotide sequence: TGCGCCAGCAGCTTAGACACGGGAAACACCATATATTTT. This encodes CASSLDTGNTIYF.

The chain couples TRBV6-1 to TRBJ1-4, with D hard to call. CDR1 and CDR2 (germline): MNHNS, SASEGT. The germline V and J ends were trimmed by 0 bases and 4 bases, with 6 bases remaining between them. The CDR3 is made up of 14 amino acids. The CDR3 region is CASSEAGYNEKLFF. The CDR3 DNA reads TGTGCCAGCAGTGAAGCGGGCTATAATGAAAAACTGTTTTTT.

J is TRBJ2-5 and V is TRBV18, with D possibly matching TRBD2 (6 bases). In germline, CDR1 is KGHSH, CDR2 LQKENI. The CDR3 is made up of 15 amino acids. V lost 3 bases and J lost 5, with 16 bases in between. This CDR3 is CASSPPAGSRETQYF. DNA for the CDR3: TGTGCCAGCTCACCCCCGGCCGGGAGCAGGGAGACCCAGTACTTC.

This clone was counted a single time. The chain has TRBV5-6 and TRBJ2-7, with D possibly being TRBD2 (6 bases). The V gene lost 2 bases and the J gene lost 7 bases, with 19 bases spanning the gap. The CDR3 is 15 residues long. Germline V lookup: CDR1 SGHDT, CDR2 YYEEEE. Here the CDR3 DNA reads TGTGCCAGCAGCTTTAAAGAGGAGCGGGCACGGGAGCAGTACTTC. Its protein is CASSFKEERAREQYF. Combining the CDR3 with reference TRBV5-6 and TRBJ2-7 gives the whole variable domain DAGVTQSPTHLIKTRGQQVTLRCSPKSGHDTVSWYQQALGQGPQFIFQYYEEEERQRGNFPDRFSGHQFPNYSSELNVNALLLGDSALYLCASSFKEERAREQYFGPGTRLTVT.